The rows below give T cell receptor beta chains drawn from one sample of a study of T cells after yellow fever vaccination. One entry per CDR3 protein results from TCRdb running MiXCR on the 5' RACE reads. The table lists a few hundred thousand distinct CDR3 sequences, around a sixth of them singletons. The sequencing here drew on PBMCs, taken 5 days after the first yellow fever vaccination. The receptor set was obtained from a man aged 18 to 35 who received the YFV17D yellow fever vaccine. The CDR3 runs from the conserved cysteine through the conserved F or W. Rows may omit the clone size; those that give it use once, few, many or a size class.

abundance	v_gene	j_gene	CDR3aa
-	TRBV4-2	TRBJ2-2	CASSRPRGSGNTGELFF
-	TRBV6-5	TRBJ1-6	CASSYSGNPGNSPLHF
-	TRBV5-1	TRBJ1-1	CASSELEGTEAFF
few	TRBV2	TRBJ2-4	CASSGAVIAKNIQYF
-	TRBV6-2/TRBV6-3	TRBJ1-1	CASYRSLNTEAFF
few	TRBV7-2	TRBJ2-5	CASPPGETQYF
-	TRBV4-3	TRBJ2-2	CASSQEGTFRELFF
few	TRBV4-1	TRBJ2-2	CASSHPRGRKNTGELFF
-	TRBV27	TRBJ2-5	CASSSLLAGEKTQYF
few	TRBV24-1	TRBJ2-2	CATSDPASGVNTGELFF
few	TRBV6-4	TRBJ1-5	CASSDLSWGGNQPQHF
many	TRBV12-3/TRBV12-4	TRBJ2-7	CASSWTGGLGYEQYF
-	TRBV7-3	TRBJ2-3	CASSLTAGGTQYF
-	TRBV4-3	TRBJ2-1	CASSQDGWDRFSYNEQFF
few	TRBV4-3	TRBJ2-3	CASSQGIATLTDTQYF
few	TRBV15	TRBJ2-4	CVTSDDIQYF
few	TRBV4-2	TRBJ2-5	CASSQGGLAGDDQETQYF
-	TRBV19	TRBJ2-4	CASSLGQGTPRWNIQYF
few	TRBV15	TRBJ2-5	CATSRATSGGLRETQYF
many	TRBV11-2	-	CASSLQGGTQYF
-	TRBV5-1	TRBJ2-2	CASSSGQGFGELFF
-	TRBV30	TRBJ1-6	CAWHRDRATTLHF
-	TRBV14	TRBJ2-1	CASSQVGGGPSEQFF
-	TRBV6-2/TRBV6-3	TRBJ2-5	CASSFKNQETQYF
many	TRBV10-3	TRBJ2-3	CAIREKTSTDTQYF
-	TRBV11-2	TRBJ2-1	CASSFMGLAGAEQFF
few	TRBV24-1	TRBJ2-1	CATSVGAGGYNEQFF
-	TRBV12-3/TRBV12-4	TRBJ2-3	CASSISWTGTDTQYF
-	TRBV5-1	TRBJ2-5	CASSYRETAGEAQYF
few	TRBV7-2	TRBJ1-1	CASSLGGRLKGTEAFF
-	TRBV9	TRBJ1-2	CASSVAGRGQRANYGYTF
few	TRBV4-3	TRBJ2-5	CASSQEWPGGGETQYF
many	TRBV6-2/TRBV6-3	TRBJ2-1	CASSYSRYNEQFF
many	TRBV11-3	TRBJ2-1	CASSLTAGAYNEQFF
-	TRBV13	TRBJ1-6	CASSLYSHNSPLHF
-	TRBV4-3	TRBJ1-1	CASSQEGIGPATEAFF
-	TRBV7-6	TRBJ2-7	CASSQDTGYSGEQYF
-	TRBV9	TRBJ1-2	CASSATPSNYGYTF
-	TRBV7-8	TRBJ2-5	CASSLGGPGEGETQYF
few	TRBV7-3	TRBJ1-1	CASSPLGATEAFF
-	TRBV7-2	TRBJ2-7	CASSLDRGLNEQYF
-	TRBV7-8	TRBJ2-7	CASSLVGQVDVEQYF
-	TRBV9	TRBJ2-1	CASRPTGGQRNEQFF
-	TRBV4-2	TRBJ1-2	CASSQLKGYFSNYGYTF
-	TRBV2	TRBJ1-6	CASSVGAMYSPLHF
-	TRBV7-2	TRBJ1-1	CASSLAHGLNTEAFF
-	TRBV7-2	TRBJ1-2	CASSQPPVYGYTF
few	TRBV7-2	TRBJ2-5	CASNTGTGGAETQYF
-	TRBV6-1	TRBJ1-5	CASSHGRGSGQPQHF